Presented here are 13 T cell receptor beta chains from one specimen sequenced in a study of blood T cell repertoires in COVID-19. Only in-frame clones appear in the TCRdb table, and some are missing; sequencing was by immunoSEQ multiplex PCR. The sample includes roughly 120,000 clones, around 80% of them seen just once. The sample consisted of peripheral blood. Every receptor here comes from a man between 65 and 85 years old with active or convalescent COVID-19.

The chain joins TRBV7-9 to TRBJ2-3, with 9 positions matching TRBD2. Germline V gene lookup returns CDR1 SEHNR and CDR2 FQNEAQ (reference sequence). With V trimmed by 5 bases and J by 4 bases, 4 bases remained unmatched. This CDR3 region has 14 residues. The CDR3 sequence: CASSPGLAADTQYF. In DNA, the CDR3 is TGTGCCAGCAGCCCGGGACTAGCAGCAGATACGCAGTATTTT.

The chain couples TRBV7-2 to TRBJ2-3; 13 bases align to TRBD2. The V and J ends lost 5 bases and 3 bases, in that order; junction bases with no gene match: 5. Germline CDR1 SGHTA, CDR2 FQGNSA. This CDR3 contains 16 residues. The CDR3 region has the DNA TGTGCCAGCAGCCGGAGGGGACTAGCGGGAACAGATACGCAGTATTTT. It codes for CASSRRGLAGTDTQYF.

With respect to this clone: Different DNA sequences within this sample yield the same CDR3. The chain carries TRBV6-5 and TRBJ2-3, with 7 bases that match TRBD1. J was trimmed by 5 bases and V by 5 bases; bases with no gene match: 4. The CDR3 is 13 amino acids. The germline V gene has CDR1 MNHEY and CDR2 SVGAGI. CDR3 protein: CASSRTGGDTQYF. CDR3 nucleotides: TGTGCCAGCAGTAGGACAGGTGGAGATACGCAGTATTTT.

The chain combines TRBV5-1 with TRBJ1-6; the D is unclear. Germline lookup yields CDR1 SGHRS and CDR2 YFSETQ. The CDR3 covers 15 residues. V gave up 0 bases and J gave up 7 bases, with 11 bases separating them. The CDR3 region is CASSLGATGNSPLHF. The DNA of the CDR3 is TGCGCCAGCAGCTTGGGAGCAACGGGAAATTCACCCCTCCACTTT. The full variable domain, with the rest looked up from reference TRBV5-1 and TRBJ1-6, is KAGVTQTPRYLIKTRGQQVTLSCSPISGHRSVSWYQQTPGQGLQFLFEYFSETQRNKGNFPGRFSGRQFSNSRSEMNVSTLELGDSALYLCASSLGATGNSPLHFGNGTRLTVT.

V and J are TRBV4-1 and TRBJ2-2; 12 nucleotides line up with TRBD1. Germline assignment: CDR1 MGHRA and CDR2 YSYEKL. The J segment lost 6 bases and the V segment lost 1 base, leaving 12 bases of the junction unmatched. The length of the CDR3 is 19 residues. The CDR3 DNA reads TGCGCCAGCAGCCAAGCGGGACAGGGGGCTAAAGGGAAAGCCGGGGAGCTGTTTTTT. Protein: CASSQAGQGAKGKAGELFF.

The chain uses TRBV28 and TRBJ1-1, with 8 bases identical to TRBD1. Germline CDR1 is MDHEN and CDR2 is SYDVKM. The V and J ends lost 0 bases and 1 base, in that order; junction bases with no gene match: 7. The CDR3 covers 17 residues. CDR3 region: CASSLWDREGENTEAFF. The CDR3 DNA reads TGTGCCAGCAGTTTATGGGACAGGGAAGGCGAGAACACTGAAGCTTTCTTT.

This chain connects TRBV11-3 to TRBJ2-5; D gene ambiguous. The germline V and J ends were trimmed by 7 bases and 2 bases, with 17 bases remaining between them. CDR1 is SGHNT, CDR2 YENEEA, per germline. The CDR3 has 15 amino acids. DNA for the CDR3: TGTGCCAGCACTCTCGGGTCGGTATTACAAGAGACCCAGTACTTC. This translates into CASTLGSVLQETQYF.

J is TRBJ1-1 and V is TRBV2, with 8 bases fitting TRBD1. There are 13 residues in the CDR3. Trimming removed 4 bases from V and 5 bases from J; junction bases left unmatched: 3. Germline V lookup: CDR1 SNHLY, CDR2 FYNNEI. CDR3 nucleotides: TGTGCCAGCAGTGCAGGGGGCGGGACTGAAGCTTTCTTT. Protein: CASSAGGGTEAFF.

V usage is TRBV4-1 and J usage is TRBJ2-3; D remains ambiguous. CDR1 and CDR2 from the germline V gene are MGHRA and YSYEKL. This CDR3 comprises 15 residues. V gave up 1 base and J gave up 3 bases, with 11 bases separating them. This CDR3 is CASSQGLWRTDTQYF. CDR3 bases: TGCGCCAGCAGCCAAGGGTTATGGCGGACAGATACGCAGTATTTT.

The CDR3 region has the DNA TGTGCCAGCAGTTTAGGTGGGAGGGTCACCGGGGAGCTGTTTTTT. Translation: CASSLGGRVTGELFF. The chain joins TRBV28 to TRBJ2-2; 7 bases match TRBD2. The CDR3 loop spans 15 amino acids. V shed 2 bases, J shed 4 bases, and the junction held 4 bases outside the gene matches. CDR1 is MDHEN, CDR2 SYDVKM, per germline. The full variable domain, rest sourced from reference TRBV28 and TRBJ2-2, is DVKVTQSSRYLVKRTGEKVFLECVQDMDHENMFWYRQDPGLGLRLIYFSYDVKMKEKGDIPEGYSVSREKKERFSLILESASTNQTSMYLCASSLGGRVTGELFFGEGSRLTVL.

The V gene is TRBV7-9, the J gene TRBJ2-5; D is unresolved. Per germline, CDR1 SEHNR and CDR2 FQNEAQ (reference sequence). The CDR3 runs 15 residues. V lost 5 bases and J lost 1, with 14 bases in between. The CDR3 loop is CASSLGRYSQETQYF. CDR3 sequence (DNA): TGTGCCAGCAGCCTGGGCAGGTATTCCCAAGAGACCCAGTACTTC.

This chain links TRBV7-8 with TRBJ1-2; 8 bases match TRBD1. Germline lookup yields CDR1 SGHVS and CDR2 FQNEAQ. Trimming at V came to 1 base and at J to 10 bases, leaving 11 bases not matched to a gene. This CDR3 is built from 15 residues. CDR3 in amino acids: CASSLGAGGNQVYTF. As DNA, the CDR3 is TGTGCCAGCAGCTTAGGCGCAGGGGGCAATCAGGTCTACACCTTC.

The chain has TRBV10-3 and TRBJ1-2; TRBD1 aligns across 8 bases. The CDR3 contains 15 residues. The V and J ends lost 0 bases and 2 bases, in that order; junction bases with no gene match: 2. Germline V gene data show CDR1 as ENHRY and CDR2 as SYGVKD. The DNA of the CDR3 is TGTGCCATCAGTGAGTCCCCAGGGGGCAACTATGGCTACACCTTC. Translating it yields CAISESPGGNYGYTF.